This T cell receptor (beta chain) was captured in a study of Graves' ophthalmopathy and Graves' hyperthyroidism. Researchers took RNA transcripts and amplified TCR beta CDR3 regions from them. RT-PCR was first run with HTBI primers, then multiplex PCR in a second round. Using its own MiXCR run on the multiplex PCR reads, TCRdb lists one record per CDR3 protein. The table shows 300,000 or so distinct CDR3 sequences, with 17% occurring only once. Trimming pared 4 bases from V and 6 bases from J, leaving 15 bases between. This CDR3 contains 14 residues. Germline lookup yields CDR1 MRHNA and CDR2 SNTAGT. This clonotype was found many times.

The sample consisted of peripheral blood. This chain joins TRBV6-4 and TRBJ1-1; D uncertain. The sequence came from an adult man with Graves' ophthalmopathy. CDR3 loop: CASSVPGPFAEAFF. DNA for the CDR3: TGTGCCAGCAGTGTTCCGGGCCCCTTCGCTGAAGCTTTCTTT.